A selection of T cell receptor beta chains follows, all from one sample in a study of CD8 T cells in Susac syndrome. TCRdb re-called the immunoSEQ multiplex PCR reads through MiXCR, storing one row per CDR3 protein. The table has roughly 80,000 distinct CDR3 sequences, about 93% seen once. The source material was CD8+ T cells from PBMCs. These receptor sequences come from a human donor in good health. Both conserved end residues are part of each CDR3. Each record gives: CDR3 DNA, CDR3 protein, J gene, V gene, D gene, clone size. D genes are given only for firm matches. For some rows the clone size is stated as once, few or many, or as a class when expanded; others skip it.

TGTGCCAGCAGCCCTACAGGGTACCCTGAAGCTTTCTTT | CASSPTGYPEAFF | TRBJ1-1 | TRBV5-6 | . | .
TGTGCCAGCAGCGAAAAGAGCAGGTTTAACACTGAAGCTTTCTTT | CASSEKSRFNTEAFF | TRBJ1-1 | TRBV14 | . | .
TGCGCCAGCAGCCAAGTCCTCCAAGAGACCCAGTACTTC | CASSQVLQETQYF | TRBJ2-5 | TRBV4-3 | . | .
TGTGCCACCAGTGCTAGGACAGAGAGCTCCTACAATGAGCAGTTCTTC | CATSARTESSYNEQFF | TRBJ2-1 | TRBV24-1 | . | .
TGTGCCAGCAGCGTGTCGCTAGCGGGAGGTGACCGTGGTGTGAATGAGCAGTTCTTC | CASSVSLAGGDRGVNEQFF | TRBJ2-1 | TRBV9 | TRBD2 | .
TGTGCCACCGGGGGGCAGTCCTATAATTCACCCCTCCACTTT | CATGGQSYNSPLHF | TRBJ1-6 | TRBV27 | . | .
TGTGCCAGCAGCCAAGCGGGACAGAAAGAGACCCAGTACTTC | CASSQAGQKETQYF | TRBJ2-5 | TRBV6-5 | . | .
TGTGCCAGCAGTTCTACCGGGGAGCTGTTTTTT | CASSSTGELFF | TRBJ2-2 | TRBV6-1 | . | few
TGTGCCAGCAGCGTGGATATGACGAGGGGGGCTTATGATGGCTACACCTTC | CASSVDMTRGAYDGYTF | TRBJ1-2 | TRBV9 | . | once
TGTGCCAGCAGCCAGACCGCGACAGATACCGACGGCTACACCTTC | CASSQTATDTDGYTF | TRBJ1-2 | TRBV7-9 | . | .
TGTGCCAACGGACAGGTGAAGACTGAAGCTTTCTTT | CANGQVKTEAFF | TRBJ1-1 | TRBV2 | TRBD1 | .
TGTGCCAGCTGGTCAGGGGTAAATGAGCAGTTCTTC | CASWSGVNEQFF | TRBJ2-1 | TRBV27 | . | .
TGCAGCGCATCGGACAGGGGCAGTCAGCCCCAGCATTTT | CSASDRGSQPQHF | TRBJ1-5 | TRBV29-1 | TRBD1 | .
TGCGCCAGCAGCTCACCATTGGGACTGAACACTGAAGCTTTCTTT | CASSSPLGLNTEAFF | TRBJ1-1 | TRBV5-1 | . | once
TGTGCCAGCAGCAAAACGACAGGGAACGAGCAGTACTTC | CASSKTTGNEQYF | TRBJ2-7 | TRBV12-3/TRBV12-4 | TRBD1 | .
TGTGCCAGCAGTTCCACTGGACAGGCCCTCCGGGGGGGCTACACCTTC | CASSSTGQALRGGYTF | TRBJ1-2 | TRBV27 | TRBD1 | once
TGTGCCAGCAGTTTTTCGGAAGTAGTCTCCTACAATGAGCAGTTCTTC | CASSFSEVVSYNEQFF | TRBJ2-1 | TRBV28 | . | .
TGTGCCAGCAGCTTTCGTCCCAACGAGCAGTACTTC | CASSFRPNEQYF | TRBJ2-7 | TRBV7-9 | . | .
TGTGCCAGCAGCGTGACAGGGGACCTCACCTACGAGCAGTACTTC | CASSVTGDLTYEQYF | TRBJ2-7 | TRBV9 | TRBD1 | .
TGTGCCAGCAGCACGGGACAGGGGACTAACTATGGCTACACCTTC | CASSTGQGTNYGYTF | TRBJ1-2 | TRBV13 | TRBD1 | .
TGCGCCAGCAGCCAAGATAAGGAGCAGTACTTC | CASSQDKEQYF | TRBJ2-7 | TRBV4-1 | . | .
TGTGCCAGCAGCGTAGACGATTGGGGCACTGAAGCTTTCTTT | CASSVDDWGTEAFF | TRBJ1-1 | TRBV9 | . | .
TGCAGTGCTCTACAGGGGTTCAATCAGCCCCAGCATTTT | CSALQGFNQPQHF | TRBJ1-5 | TRBV20-1 | TRBD1 | .
TGTGCCAGCAGCCCCCCAAATCTGAACACTGAAGCTTTCTTT | CASSPPNLNTEAFF | TRBJ1-1 | TRBV4-2 | . | .
TGTGCCAGCAGTTTCTACAGGGGTTACGAGCAGTACTTC | CASSFYRGYEQYF | TRBJ2-7 | TRBV28 | TRBD1 | .
TGTGCCAGCAGTTCCGGAGAGGAGACCGGGGAGCTGTTTTTT | CASSSGEETGELFF | TRBJ2-2 | TRBV6-5 | . | .
TGCAGTGCGTCGACAGTGGTTAACTCCTACGAGCAGTACTTC | CSASTVVNSYEQYF | TRBJ2-7 | TRBV20-1 | . | .
TGCGCCAGCAGCTCCCCAGAAGGGATCGACGAGCAGTACTTC | CASSSPEGIDEQYF | TRBJ2-7 | TRBV5-1 | . | .
TGTGCCAGCAGTTTAATCGGCAATGAGCAGTTCTTC | CASSLIGNEQFF | TRBJ2-1 | TRBV27 | . | .
TGTGCCAGCAGTTTAATTTCAGATACGCAGTATTTT | CASSLISDTQYF | TRBJ2-3 | TRBV12-3/TRBV12-4 | . | .
TGTGCCAGCAGCCAAGTTCCTAGCGGGCCCAGTTACAATGAGCAGTTCTTC | CASSQVPSGPSYNEQFF | TRBJ2-1 | TRBV3-1 | TRBD2 | .
TGCGCCAGCAGCCAAGGGACTCTTACAGGATTCTACGAGCAGTACTTC | CASSQGTLTGFYEQYF | TRBJ2-7 | TRBV4-1 | . | .
TGTGCCAGCAGGATGGGAGGGGGCAATCAGCCCCAGCATTTT | CASRMGGGNQPQHF | TRBJ1-5 | TRBV12-3/TRBV12-4 | . | .
TGTGCCAGCAGTTTACCCCCCCGGATATACGAGCAGTACTTC | CASSLPPRIYEQYF | TRBJ2-7 | TRBV12-3/TRBV12-4 | . | .
TGTGCCAGCAGCTTGGAGGAAGCGGGAGTGTGGAATGAGCAGTTCTTC | CASSLEEAGVWNEQFF | TRBJ2-1 | TRBV7-9 | TRBD2 | .
TGTGCCAGCAGTTACTCGGTCGGAGCGGGAGCCGAGACCCAGTACTTC | CASSYSVGAGAETQYF | TRBJ2-5 | TRBV6-6 | TRBD2 | once
TGTGCCAGGCCCGGGAGCATGAACACTGAAGCTTTCTTT | CARPGSMNTEAFF | TRBJ1-1 | TRBV27 | . | .